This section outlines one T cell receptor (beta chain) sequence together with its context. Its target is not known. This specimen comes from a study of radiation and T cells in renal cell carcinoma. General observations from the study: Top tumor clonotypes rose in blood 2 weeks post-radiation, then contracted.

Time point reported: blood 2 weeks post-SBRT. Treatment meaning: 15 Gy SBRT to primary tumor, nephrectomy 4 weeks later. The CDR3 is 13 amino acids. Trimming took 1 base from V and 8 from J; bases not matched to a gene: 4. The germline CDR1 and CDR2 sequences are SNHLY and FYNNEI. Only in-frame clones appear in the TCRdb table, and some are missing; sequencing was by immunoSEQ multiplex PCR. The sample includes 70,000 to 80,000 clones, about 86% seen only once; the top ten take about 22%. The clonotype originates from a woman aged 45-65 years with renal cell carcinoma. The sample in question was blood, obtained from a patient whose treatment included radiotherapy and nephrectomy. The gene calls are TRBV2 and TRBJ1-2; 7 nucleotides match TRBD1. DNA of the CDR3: TGTGCCAGCAGTGAAGGCAGGGGGAGCGGCTACACCTTC. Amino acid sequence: CASSEGRGSGYTF.